The 32 T cell receptor beta chains presented below share a single source sample, sequenced in a study of shared clonotypes between healthy human individuals. TCRdb's table, derived via immunoSEQ multiplex PCR, lists solely in-frame clones and lacks some. This sample carries about 1.1 million clones, about 80% of them seen once, and the ten largest clones take 0.89%. Sequenced material: memory CD4+ T cells from PBMCs. The subset denotes: CD45RA-negative fraction. The receptors shown here come from a man between 18 and 29 years old in good health. Some clones in this sample may be carry-over from other donors' samples.

The chain employs TRBV7-8 and TRBJ1-1; perhaps TRBD1 as D (6 bases). From germline, CDR1 is SGHVS and CDR2 FQNEAQ. This CDR3 has 16 residues. V was clipped by 4 bases and J by 3 bases, with 18 bases between them. The DNA for the CDR3 is TGTGCCAGCAGCTCTGCCGGGGGCAGGGTAGACACTGAAGCTTTCTTT. As protein: CASSSAGGRVDTEAFF.

This clone was counted between two and nine times. The chain couples TRBV5-1 to TRBJ1-2; 8 bases fit TRBD1. Per the germline V gene, CDR1 is SGHRS and CDR2 is YFSETQ. The trim removed 4 bases at V and 9 bases at J, leaving 8 bases unmatched. This CDR3 region has 13 residues. The chain's CDR3 is CASSARQGISYTF. Here the CDR3 DNA reads TGCGCCAGCAGCGCTCGACAGGGGATAAGCTACACCTTC.

This chain connects TRBV11-2 to TRBJ2-7, with 7 nucleotides matching TRBD2. CDR1 is SGHAT, CDR2 FQNNGV, per germline. Germline trimming cut 6 bases from V and 4 bases from J; bases unmatched to any gene: 9. The CDR3 covers 14 residues. CDR3 residues: CASRGLRNSYEQYF. The CDR3 DNA sequence: TGTGCCAGCAGGGGACTAAGGAATTCTTACGAGCAGTACTTC.

In the case of this clone: Other DNA sequences from this sample encode an identical CDR3 as well. This chain uses TRBV30 with TRBJ1-4; 7 positions match TRBD1. V shed 3 bases, J shed 4 bases, and the junction held 5 bases outside the gene matches. The length of the CDR3 is 14 residues. Germline assignment: CDR1 GTSNPN and CDR2 SVGIG (reference sequence). CDR3 sequence: CAWSHRGGNEKLFF. The CDR3 DNA reads as TGTGCCTGGAGCCACAGGGGTGGTAATGAAAAACTGTTTTTT.

Only one count was recorded for this clone. The chain combines TRBV7-2 with TRBJ2-7; a weak D match, TRBD1 (6 bases). Germline V gene lookup returns CDR1 SGHTA and CDR2 FQGNSA. Deletions cut 2 bases from V and 1 base from J, with 12 bases between. CDR3 length equals 15 residues. The CDR3: CASSLSQGPSYEQYF. CDR3 coding DNA: TGTGCCAGCAGCTTATCACAGGGACCGTCCTACGAGCAGTACTTC.

To note about this clone: The same CDR3 arises from other DNA sequences in this sample as well. This chain connects TRBV9 to TRBJ2-5; TRBD1 matches at 9 bases. The germline V gene encodes CDR1 SGDLS and CDR2 YYNGEE. The V gene end was trimmed by 0 bases and the J gene end by 4 bases; junction bases not matched to a gene: 1. CDR3 length equals 14 residues. DNA for the CDR3: TGTGCCAGCAGCGTAGACAGGGGGCTAGAGACCCAGTACTTC. Its translation is CASSVDRGLETQYF.

The rearrangement links TRBV7-9 to TRBJ2-7, with D maybe TRBD1 (6 bases). The CDR3 totals 15 residues. Trimming stripped 5 bases from V and 4 bases from J, with 18 bases between. Per germline, CDR1 SEHNR and CDR2 FQNEAQ (reference sequence). CDR3 in DNA: TGTGCCAGCAGCCCCAGGGGAGCCGACTCATACGAGCAGTACTTC. Its protein is CASSPRGADSYEQYF.

In the case of this clone: The identical CDR3 is also encoded by other nucleotide sequences in the sample. As DNA, the CDR3 is TGTGCCAGCTCACCTGGGACAGGGGAGACCCAGTACTTC. It encodes CASSPGTGETQYF. The rearrangement uses TRBV18 and TRBJ2-5, with TRBD1 matching over 9 bases. Germline V gene sequence: CDR1 KGHSH, CDR2 LQKENI. J was trimmed by 5 bases and V by 3 bases; bases with no gene match: 1. This CDR3 has 13 amino acids.

This chain joins TRBV6-4 and TRBJ2-3; D might be TRBD1 (5 bases). V lost 6 bases and J lost 0, with 22 bases in between. The CDR3 extends over 18 amino acids. CDR1 MRHNA and CDR2 SNTAGT come from the germline V gene. Written as DNA, the CDR3 is TGTGCCAGCAGAGGACGCCACAGGCTCCCCCCTAGCACAGATACGCAGTATTTT. The encoded protein is CASRGRHRLPPSTDTQYF.

This clone has only one observation. V gene TRBV7-9 combines with J gene TRBJ2-7; 8 positions agree with TRBD1. Germline V CDR1 and CDR2: SEHNR, FQNEAQ (reference sequence). V lost 2 bases and J lost 4; bases outside the gene matches: 7. The CDR3 totals 15 residues. The CDR3: CASSLMGQVGYEQYF. As DNA, the CDR3 is TGTGCCAGCAGCTTAATGGGACAGGTGGGTTACGAGCAGTACTTC.

Note on this clone: One end of the junction is discordant with germline, which a read error may explain. The chain carries TRBV6-4 and TRBJ2-1; 9 bases align to TRBD2. Germline V CDR1 and CDR2: MRHNA, SNTAGT. CDR3 length: 15 amino acids. The CDR3, as DNA: TGTGCCGGCAGTGATACGGCGGGAGGGGGGAATGAGCAGTTCTTC. It translates to CAGSDTAGGGNEQFF.

This chain joins TRBV7-9 and TRBJ2-5; a possible D gene is TRBD2 (6 bases). V lost 5 bases to trimming and J lost 10 bases, with 14 bases between them. Per germline, CDR1 SEHNR and CDR2 FQNEAQ (reference sequence). The CDR3 totals 12 residues. The CDR3 nucleotides read TGTGCCAGCAGCGTCCCCTGGCGGGGCCAGTACTTC. Protein: CASSVPWRGQYF.

CDR3 loop: CASSRVLAASTDTQYF. CDR3 sequence (DNA): TGCGCCAGCAGCCGGGTACTAGCGGCTAGCACAGATACGCAGTATTTT. The V gene is TRBV5-1, the J gene TRBJ2-3; 8 bases agree with TRBD2. Trimming at V came to 4 bases and at J to 0 bases, leaving 7 bases not matched to a gene. The length of the CDR3 is 16 residues. Germline-derived CDR1 and CDR2 are SGHRS and YFSETQ.

This rearrangement joins TRBV27 to TRBJ2-7, with TRBD2 matching over 7 bases. This CDR3 has 14 residues. Per germline, CDR1 MNHEY and CDR2 SMNVEV (reference sequence). After removal of 5 bases from V and 5 bases from J, the junction contained 9 bases not matched to a gene. CDR3 in DNA: TGTGCCAGCAGTACTCGGGGGAGGGCCGACGAGCAGTACTTC. Translated, it gives CASSTRGRADEQYF.

J is TRBJ1-1 and V is TRBV7-9; the D gene is possibly TRBD1 (5 bases). The CDR3 spans 13 residues. The V end lost 4 bases, the J end lost 8 bases, and 14 bases lay between the germline ends. The germline CDR1 and CDR2 sequences are SEHNR and FQNEAQ (reference sequence). The CDR3 DNA sequence: TGTGCCAGCAGCTCAACCGGGACCCAGGAAGCTTTCTTT. This sequence encodes CASSSTGTQEAFF.

The genes are TRBV28 and TRBJ1-2; TRBD1 is a possible D gene (6 bases). Trimming took 5 bases from V and 1 from J, leaving 17 bases between them. The CDR3 length is 16 residues. Germline values: CDR1 MDHEN, CDR2 SYDVKM. CDR3 sequence reads: CASSTRWGLINYGYTF. The DNA of the CDR3 is TGTGCCAGCAGTACCAGGTGGGGGCTAATTAACTATGGCTACACCTTC.

The genes are TRBV29-1 and TRBJ2-7, with a tentative D call TRBD2 (5 bases). The CDR3 is made up of 14 amino acids. V lost 5 bases to trimming and J lost 0 bases, with 14 bases between them. CDR1 and CDR2 (germline): SQVTM, ANQGSEA. The CDR3 bases are TGCAGCGTTAGAGGGCAGGAGTTCTCCTACGAGCAGTACTTC. Its protein product is CSVRGQEFSYEQYF.

This clone has only a few counts. The CDR3 reads CASSLAGLAGDKQYF. Here the CDR3 DNA reads TGCGCCAGCAGCTTAGCGGGACTAGCGGGAGACAAGCAGTACTTC. The chain recombines TRBV5-1 with TRBJ2-7, with 14 bases identical to TRBD2. Germline lookup yields CDR1 SGHRS and CDR2 YFSETQ. Germline trimming cut 2 bases from V and 8 bases from J; bases unmatched to any gene: 6. This CDR3 has 15 residues.

The CDR3 coding sequence is TGTGCCAGCCTTGACAGCCCGAACACTGAAGCTTTCTTT. Amino acids: CASLDSPNTEAFF. The chain combines TRBV28 with TRBJ1-1; D perhaps matches TRBD1 (5 bases). Deletions cut 8 bases from V and 1 base from J, with 11 bases between. The CDR3 has 13 amino acids. Looked up from germline, CDR1 is MDHEN and CDR2 is SYDVKM.

V is TRBV7-6 and J is TRBJ1-1; D perhaps matches TRBD1 (5 bases). Germline CDR1 is SGHVS and CDR2 is FNYEAQ. Trimming cost V 2 bases and J 8 bases, with 12 bases left between them. The CDR3 spans 13 residues. The CDR3 here is CASSLIRGVEAFF. The CDR3 DNA reads as TGTGCCAGCAGCTTAATTCGGGGCGTAGAAGCTTTCTTT.

This clone appeared many times. The rearrangement joins TRBV7-6 to TRBJ1-5; 9 bases match TRBD1. V lost 5 bases to trimming and J lost 5 bases; unmatched junction nucleotides: 7. The germline gives CDR1 SGHVS, CDR2 FNYEAQ. This CDR3 is built from 15 residues. DNA for the CDR3: TGTGCCAGCAGCCCGGGGACAGGGTCCGATCAGCCCCAGCATTTT. The encoded protein is CASSPGTGSDQPQHF. Full variable domain (missing parts from reference TRBV7-6 and TRBJ1-5): GAGVSQSPRYKVTKRGQDVALRCDPISGHVSLYWYRQALGQGPEFLTYFNYEAQQDKSGLPNDRFSAERPEGSISTLTIQRTEQRDSAMYRCASSPGTGSDQPQHFGDGTRLSIL.

Many counts were recorded for this clone. The chain has TRBV7-2 and TRBJ2-7, with TRBD1 as a possible D gene (6 bases). This CDR3 comprises 15 residues. The germline gives CDR1 SGHTA, CDR2 FQGNSA. Trimming took 5 bases from V and 2 from J, leaving 16 bases between them. The CDR3 DNA reads TGTGCCAGCAGCCTTAGGACAGAGTTCACCTACGAGCAGTACTTC. This sequence encodes CASSLRTEFTYEQYF.

The J gene is TRBJ1-1, the V gene TRBV4-1; D is possibly TRBD1 (5 bases). Per the germline V gene, CDR1 is MGHRA and CDR2 is YSYEKL. This CDR3 has 14 residues. V lost 2 bases and J 4 bases, leaving 11 bases between the germline ends. The DNA for the CDR3 is TGCGCCAGCAGCCAAACCAGGGTAAGCACTGAAGCTTTCTTT. Encoded protein: CASSQTRVSTEAFF.

J is TRBJ2-5 and V is TRBV29-1; maybe TRBD1 (6 bases). The CDR3 totals 12 residues. Trimming stripped 4 bases from V and 4 bases from J, with 10 bases between. Germline loops: CDR1 SQVTM, CDR2 ANQGSEA. The CDR3 reads CSVGRGSETQYF. The CDR3 nucleotides are TGCAGCGTTGGTAGGGGGTCAGAGACCCAGTACTTC.

Points on this clone: The same CDR3 is also encoded by other DNA sequences in this sample. The chain recombines TRBV30 with TRBJ1-3; 7 bases line up with TRBD1. Trimming took 2 bases from V and 2 from J; bases not matched to a gene: 0. There are 13 residues in the CDR3. Germline values: CDR1 GTSNPN, CDR2 SVGIG (reference sequence). CDR3 loop: CAWSTGAGNTIYF. The DNA of the CDR3 is TGTGCCTGGAGTACAGGGGCTGGAAACACCATATATTTT.

The V gene is TRBV28, the J gene TRBJ2-1; maybe TRBD1 (5 bases). The V end was cut by 7 bases, the J end by 0 bases, with 10 bases between. This CDR3 is 14 amino acids long. From germline, CDR1 is MDHEN and CDR2 SYDVKM. Here the CDR3 reads CASKGQGSYNEQFF. CDR3 coding DNA: TGTGCCAGCAAAGGGCAGGGCTCCTACAATGAGCAGTTCTTC.

The rearrangement links TRBV7-9 to TRBJ1-2, with 7 bases aligning to TRBD1. Trimming cost V 4 bases and J 4 bases; bases outside gene matches: 9. CDR3 length: 15 residues. Germline V gene sequence: CDR1 SEHNR, CDR2 FQNEAQ (reference sequence). The CDR3 coding sequence is TGTGCCAGCAGCTCCCAGAGGAGGGGGCTCTATGGCTACACCTTC. It encodes CASSSQRRGLYGYTF. The entire variable domain, with the rest obtained from reference TRBV7-9 and TRBJ1-2, is as follows: DTGVSQNPRHKITKRGQNVTFRCDPISEHNRLYWYRQTLGQGPEFLTYFQNEAQLEKSRLLSDRFSAERPKGSFSTLEIQRTEQGDSAMYLCASSSQRRGLYGYTFGSGTRLTVV.

The rearrangement links TRBV6-5 to TRBJ1-2; 10 bases align to TRBD1. The CDR3 has 15 residues. From germline, CDR1 is MNHEY and CDR2 SVGAGI. J lost 6 bases, V lost 6 bases, and 10 bases had no gene match. This CDR3 is CASSPTTGGSNGYTF. Written as DNA, the CDR3 is TGTGCCAGCAGCCCAACGACAGGGGGCAGCAATGGCTACACCTTC.

The chain has TRBV29-1 and TRBJ2-7; no reliable D call. The germline V and J ends were trimmed by 4 bases and 3 bases, with 4 bases remaining between them. The CDR3 is 10 residues long. From germline, CDR1 is SQVTM and CDR2 ANQGSEA. Here the CDR3 reads CSVVSYEQYF. Here the CDR3 DNA reads TGCAGCGTTGTTAGCTACGAGCAGTACTTC.

The V and J genes are TRBV6-5 and TRBJ1-1; no reliable D call. Germline V gene lookup returns CDR1 MNHEY and CDR2 SVGAGI. This CDR3 is built from 13 residues. The V gene lost 4 bases and the J gene lost 1 base, with 7 bases spanning the gap. The CDR3 is CASSLESNTEAFF. The DNA for the CDR3 is TGTGCCAGCAGTTTGGAGTCGAACACTGAAGCTTTCTTT.

V usage is TRBV6-4 and J usage is TRBJ2-7; 9 positions agree with TRBD1. This CDR3 is built from 13 residues. V was clipped by 6 bases and J by 6 bases; unmatched bases: 6. Per the germline V gene, CDR1 is MRHNA and CDR2 is SNTAGT. CDR3 in amino acids: CASSAEGQGEQYF. The CDR3 DNA reads TGTGCCAGCAGCGCGGAGGGACAGGGCGAGCAGTACTTC.

In DNA form, the CDR3 reads TGTGCCAGCAGATCTAGGGAAGAGACCCAGTACTTC. Protein product: CASRSREETQYF. The genes are TRBV6-1 and TRBJ2-5; D remains unclear. V was trimmed by 6 bases and J by 3 bases, leaving 8 bases between them. From germline, CDR1 is MNHNS and CDR2 SASEGT. The CDR3 totals 12 residues.